The 29 T cell receptor beta chains below come from one sample, sequenced in a study of response to subunit inactivated influenza vaccine. TCRdb reprocessed the RT-PCR reads via MiXCR and lists one record per CDR3 protein. The table includes approximately 530,000 distinct CDR3 sequences, over 10% detected once. The sequencing used PBMCs from blood, collected around seven weeks after vaccination. Receptors were obtained from a man in his fifties who received an inactivated influenza vaccine.

The chain links TRBV24-1 to TRBJ2-7; TRBD2 matches at 11 bases. Germline trimming cut 4 bases from V and 0 bases from J; bases unmatched to any gene: 4. There are 16 residues in the CDR3. Germline V gives CDR1 KGHDR, CDR2 SFDVKD. In DNA, the CDR3 is TGTGCCACCAGTGACCACGGGACTAGCGGCTCCTACGAGCAGTACTTC. Amino acids: CATSDHGTSGSYEQYF.

The rearrangement links TRBV5-1 to TRBJ1-1, with TRBD1 as a possible D gene (5 bases). The CDR3 runs to 13 residues. V lost 7 bases, J lost 4 bases, and 14 bases lay in between. The V gene's germline CDR1 is SGHRS and CDR2 YFSETQ. CDR3 sequence reads: CASGPTGSTEAFF. CDR3 DNA: TGCGCCAGCGGCCCCACAGGTTCCACTGAAGCTTTCTTT.

Concerning this clonotype itself: One base away lies a much larger clone, so this may be a sequencing read error. The chain has TRBV29-1 and TRBJ2-3, with D unclear. The CDR3 extends over 14 amino acids. The germline V gene has CDR1 SQVTM and CDR2 ANQGSEA. DNA for the CDR3: TGCAGCGTTGATAGTGTAATCGGCACAGATACGCAGTCTTTT. Its protein product is CSVDSVIGTDTQSF.

The J gene is TRBJ1-5, the V gene TRBV3-1, with D hard to call. CDR3 size: 14 residues. Trimming pared 3 bases from V and 2 bases from J, leaving 8 bases between. From germline, CDR1 is LGHDT and CDR2 YNNKEL (reference sequence). The CDR3 DNA reads TGTGCCAGCAGCCAGGCCGGGGGCAATCAGCCCCAGCATTTT. Translation: CASSQAGGNQPQHF.

This clonotype was counted at least ten times. The chain employs TRBV12-3 or TRBV12-4 and TRBJ1-6; D is perhaps TRBD1 (5 bases). V gave up 2 bases and J gave up 7 bases, with 15 bases separating them. This CDR3 has 16 amino acids. CDR3 loop: CASSLTLGDGNSPLHF. The DNA of the CDR3 is TGTGCCAGCAGTTTAACCCTCGGGGACGGGAATTCACCCCTCCACTTT.

This clonotype came up many times. V gene TRBV7-9 combines with J gene TRBJ2-1, with D uncertain. Germline assignment: CDR1 SEHNR and CDR2 FQNEAQ (reference sequence). This CDR3 spans 14 amino acids. Trimming left V 1 base short and J 4 bases short, with 8 bases between. The CDR3 loop reads CASSLDPAYNEQFF. The CDR3 region has the DNA TGTGCCAGCAGCTTAGACCCGGCTTACAATGAGCAGTTCTTC. Together with reference TRBV7-9 and TRBJ2-1, the CDR3 gives the full variable domain: DTGVSQNPRHKITKRGQNVTFRCDPISEHNRLYWYRQTLGQGPEFLTYFQNEAQLEKSRLLSDRFSAERPKGSFSTLEIQRTEQGDSAMYLCASSLDPAYNEQFFGPGTRLTVL.

The chain links TRBV9 to TRBJ2-1, with 13 bases that match TRBD2. This CDR3 has 16 residues. Germline CDR1 reads SGDLS; CDR2 reads YYNGEE. Trimming cost V 3 bases and J 6 bases; bases outside gene matches: 6. The CDR3 loop is CASSERLAGGVNEQFF. The DNA of the CDR3 is TGTGCCAGCAGCGAACGACTAGCGGGAGGCGTCAATGAGCAGTTCTTC.

The rearrangement uses TRBV4-3 and TRBJ2-7; TRBD1 aligns across 7 bases. V trimming: 3 bases; J trimming: 3 bases; junction bases outside the gene matches: 5. CDR1 and CDR2 (germline): LGHNA, YSLEER. CDR3 length equals 14 residues. The CDR3: CASSHGDRSYEQYF. CDR3 nucleotides: TGCGCCAGCAGCCACGGGGACAGAAGCTACGAGCAGTACTTC.

V and J are TRBV5-1 and TRBJ2-3; a possible D gene is TRBD2 (5 bases). This CDR3 region has 15 residues. Trimming left V 5 bases short and J 1 base short, with 14 bases between. CDR1 and CDR2 from the germline V gene are SGHRS and YFSETQ. In DNA, the CDR3 is TGCGCCAGCAGTCCCGCCCCGCGGGGCACAGATACGCAGTATTTT. It encodes CASSPAPRGTDTQYF.

The V call is TRBV5-5, the J call TRBJ2-3, with 12 nucleotides matching TRBD2. This CDR3 has 18 amino acids. Germline lookup yields CDR1 SGHKS and CDR2 YYEKEE (reference sequence). J gave up 2 bases and V 4 bases, and 11 bases lay outside the gene matches. DNA for the CDR3: TGTGCCAGCAGCGAGGAACTAGCGGGGGGTGGCATCACAGATACGCAGTATTTT. This encodes CASSEELAGGGITDTQYF. Filled out from reference TRBV5-5 and TRBJ2-3, the complete variable domain reads DAGVTQSPTHLIKTRGQQVTLRCSPISGHKSVSWYQQVLGQGPQFIFQYYEKEERGRGNFPDRFSARQFPNYSSELNVNALLLGDSALYLCASSEELAGGGITDTQYFGPGTRLTVL.

This chain connects TRBV6-1 to TRBJ1-5; 10 bases agree with TRBD1. Germline assignment: CDR1 MNHNS and CDR2 SASEGT. The junction had 8 bases not matched to a gene; V was cut back by 8 bases and J by 7 bases. This CDR3 is built from 14 residues. CDR3 bases: TGTGCCAGCTGCCGGGACAGGGGCCAACAGCCCCAGCATTTT. This gives the protein CASCRDRGQQPQHF.

This clonotype was recorded once. CDR3 coding DNA: TGTGCCAGCAGCCAAGATCGTTCAGGAGGGCGGCCTTTGAACACTGAAGCTTTCTTT. It encodes CASSQDRSGGRPLNTEAFF. The chain employs TRBV14 and TRBJ1-1; D uncertain. Germline CDR1 and CDR2: SGHDN and FVKESK. The CDR3 covers 19 residues. V lost 0 bases and J 0 bases, leaving 20 bases between the germline ends.

This chain connects TRBV5-1 to TRBJ2-3; D uncertain. Germline CDR1 is SGHRS and CDR2 is YFSETQ. CDR3 length: 14 residues. V lost 0 bases to trimming and J lost 3 bases, with 8 bases between them. The CDR3 region has the DNA TGCGCCAGCAGCTTGGCCGACGGGACAGATACGCAGTATTTT. Its protein product is CASSLADGTDTQYF. The variable domain in full, with the rest retrieved from reference TRBV5-1 and TRBJ2-3, is KAGVTQTPRYLIKTRGQQVTLSCSPISGHRSVSWYQQTPGQGLQFLFEYFSETQRNKGNFPGRFSGRQFSNSRSEMNVSTLELGDSALYLCASSLADGTDTQYFGPGTRLTVL.

The DNA for the CDR3 is TGTGCCAGCAGCTTACCTCCGGGACAGGGATTGGCCGGTCTAGTCCACAATGAGCAGTTCTTC. This translates into CASSLPPGQGLAGLVHNEQFF. The chain joins TRBV11-1 to TRBJ2-1; 9 bases are shared with TRBD1. The CDR3 loop spans 21 amino acids. From germline, CDR1 is SGHAT and CDR2 FQDESV (reference sequence). Trimming removed 2 bases from V and 5 bases from J; junction bases left unmatched: 22.

The chain has TRBV3-2 and TRBJ2-7. TRBV3-2 counts as a pseudogene. The CDR3 consists of 17 residues. The CDR3 spells CASSHQESGAFSYEQYF. The CDR3 DNA follows: TGTGCCAGCAGCCATCAAGAATCGGGTGCCTTCTCCTACGAGCAGTACTTC.

This clonotype has at least ten counts. The chain has TRBV12-3 or TRBV12-4 and TRBJ2-2; 8 nucleotides match TRBD2. This CDR3 has 13 residues. V dropped 5 bases and J dropped 6; count of bases not matched to a gene: 2. This CDR3 is CASSTGLAGELFF. CDR3 in DNA: TGTGCCAGCAGTACGGGACTAGCCGGGGAGCTGTTTTTT.

This clonotype has a count of ten or more. This sequence joins TRBV28 and TRBJ2-2; TRBD1 agrees at 7 bases. With V trimmed by 10 bases and J by 3 bases, 5 bases remained unmatched. Germline CDR1 and CDR2: MDHEN and SYDVKM. The CDR3 sequence is 13 residues long. The CDR3 sequence is CAIDRADTGELFF. The CDR3 coding sequence is TGTGCCATCGACAGGGCTGACACCGGGGAGCTGTTTTTT.

The gene calls are TRBV18 and TRBJ2-5, with 7 bases aligning to TRBD2. The V segment lost 8 bases and the J segment 2 bases; nucleotides outside the gene matches: 5. The CDR3 length is 13 residues. Germline V CDR1 and CDR2: KGHSH, LQKENI. The DNA for the CDR3 is TGTGCCAGCACCTCGGGACTACAAGAGACCCAGTACTTC. Amino acids: CASTSGLQETQYF.

The CDR3 bases are TGTGCCAGCAGCTTAGCGCCCCTACCACAAGAGACCCAGTACTTC. Translation: CASSLAPLPQETQYF. The J gene is TRBJ2-5, the V gene TRBV7-2; D ambiguous. This CDR3 is built from 15 residues. V was clipped by 0 bases and J by 2 bases, with 10 bases between them. Germline V gene data show CDR1 as SGHTA and CDR2 as FQGNSA. Looking up the rest from reference TRBV7-2 and TRBJ2-5 gives the full variable domain: GAGVSQSPSNKVTEKGKDVELRCDPISGHTALYWYRQSLGQGLEFLIYFQGNSAPDKSGLPSDRFSAERTGGSVSTLTIQRTQQEDSAVYLCASSLAPLPQETQYFGPGTRLLVL.

In this sample, this clonotype turned up a few times. The V and J genes are TRBV6-2 or TRBV6-3 and TRBJ2-5; D may match TRBD1 or TRBD2 (6 bases each). Germline loops: CDR1 MNHEY, CDR2 SVGEGT. Deletions cut 2 bases from V and 4 bases from J, with 20 bases between. The CDR3 sequence is 17 residues long. The DNA of the CDR3 is TGTGCCAGCAGTTACCAGGGGACTGGCGGCCTGCGAGAGACCCAGTACTTC. Protein product: CASSYQGTGGLRETQYF.

The V call is TRBV6-5, the J call TRBJ2-7; either TRBD1 or TRBD2 may supply D (5 bases each). The CDR3 sequence is 12 residues long. Germline V gene lookup returns CDR1 MNHEY and CDR2 SVGAGI. V was trimmed by 7 bases and J by 6 bases, leaving 13 bases between them. As DNA, the CDR3 is TGTGCCAGCACCCGTCGGGACGGCGAGCAGTACTTC. Translation gives CASTRRDGEQYF.

In DNA, the CDR3 is TGCAGTGCTAGAGATCGGCGCAGGGGCAGCACAGATACGCAGTATTTT. Protein sequence: CSARDRRRGSTDTQYF. The chain uses TRBV20-1 and TRBJ2-3; possibly TRBD1 for D (6 bases). There are 16 residues in the CDR3. The V gene lost 0 bases and the J gene lost 0 bases, with 13 bases spanning the gap. Per germline, CDR1 DFQATT and CDR2 SNEGSKA (reference sequence).

The table lists this clonotype with a count of one. The V call is TRBV7-2, the J call TRBJ2-3, with TRBD2 matching 8 bases. Germline V gives CDR1 SGHTA, CDR2 FQGNSA. The junction had 13 bases not matched to a gene; V was cut back by 5 bases and J by 3 bases. This CDR3 has 17 amino acids. DNA of the CDR3: TGTGCCAGCAGCAGGGGCTCGGGGGGGGGCGTTACAGATACGCAGTATTTT. Translated, it gives CASSRGSGGGVTDTQYF.

There are many counts of this clonotype. The chain carries TRBV27 and TRBJ2-7; 7 positions agree with TRBD1. Trimming cost V 5 bases and J 4 bases; bases outside gene matches: 5. Germline V gene lookup returns CDR1 MNHEY and CDR2 SMNVEV (reference sequence). The CDR3 loop spans 13 amino acids. The CDR3 reads CASSPRGLYEQYF. The CDR3 nucleotides read TGTGCCAGCAGTCCGAGGGGGCTATACGAGCAGTACTTC.

This clonotype appeared a few times. J is TRBJ2-7 and V is TRBV2; 9 bases match TRBD1. CDR3 length: 15 residues. Looked up from germline, CDR1 is SNHLY and CDR2 is FYNNEI. Losses at the gene ends were 3 bases for V and 2 bases for J; bases not matched to a gene: 5. CDR3 nucleotides: TGTGCCAGCAGTGAGGTGGGACAGGGTACCTACGAGCAGTACTTC. This codes for CASSEVGQGTYEQYF.

There are a few counts of this clonotype. The gene calls are TRBV5-1 and TRBJ2-1, with D perhaps matching TRBD2 (6 bases). The CDR3 sequence is 16 residues long. CDR1 is SGHRS and CDR2 is YFSETQ in the germline V gene. The ends were cut back, 5 bases at V and 6 bases at J, with 21 bases in the middle. CDR3 sequence: CASRGGRGRITNEQFF. CDR3 coding DNA: TGCGCCAGCAGGGGAGGTCGTGGGAGGATCACCAATGAGCAGTTCTTC.

In this sample, this clonotype turned up a few times. The chain has TRBV6-2 or TRBV6-3 and TRBJ1-4; D remains unclear. The CDR3 is 14 amino acids. The germline CDR1 and CDR2 sequences are MNHEY and SVGEGT. Trimming stripped 10 bases from V and 10 bases from J, with 22 bases between. The CDR3 spells CATSNGPSEGKLFF. The CDR3 DNA follows: TGTGCCACCTCCAACGGACCGAGTGAAGGAAAACTGTTTTTT.

In its sample, this clonotype was seen many times. CDR3 protein: CSGLSVVGYTF. CDR3 sequence (DNA): TGCAGCGGGCTTAGTGTGGTTGGCTACACCTTC. V gene TRBV29-1 combines with J gene TRBJ1-2; no clear D. Germline CDR1 is SQVTM and CDR2 is ANQGSEA. V lost 7 bases and J 7 bases, leaving 13 bases between the germline ends. The CDR3 has 11 residues.

J is TRBJ1-5 and V is TRBV18, with D unresolved. Trimming shortened V by 6 bases and J by 6 bases, and 15 bases separated the two germline ends. CDR1 is KGHSH, CDR2 LQKENI, per germline. The length of the CDR3 is 14 residues. CDR3 loop: CASSQLVGSQPQHF. The CDR3 DNA reads TGTGCCAGCTCCCAGCTAGTAGGTAGTCAGCCCCAGCATTTT.